This T cell receptor (beta chain) was sequenced during a study of beta chain features in type 1 diabetes. Of the isolated RNA, all was reverse transcribed, and so the sequenced material was expressed TCRB transcripts. Some clones are missing from TCRdb's copy, which holds only in-frame ones; the method was immunoSEQ multiplex PCR. Among about 400,000 clones listed, 10% to 15% were seen once. Populations isolated by sorting all had purity greater than 95%. Trimming left V 9 bases short and J 4 bases short, with 12 bases between. The germline gives CDR1 MDHEN, CDR2 SYDVKM. This CDR3 comprises 12 residues.

The chain recombines TRBV28 with TRBJ1-1; D ambiguous. Sequencing was done on a sample of naive CD4+ T cells from blood. The sequence was obtained from a man aged 18 to 35 in good health. CDR3 amino acids: CASVPSATEAFF. Here the CDR3 DNA reads TGTGCCAGTGTCCCTAGTGCCACTGAAGCTTTCTTT.